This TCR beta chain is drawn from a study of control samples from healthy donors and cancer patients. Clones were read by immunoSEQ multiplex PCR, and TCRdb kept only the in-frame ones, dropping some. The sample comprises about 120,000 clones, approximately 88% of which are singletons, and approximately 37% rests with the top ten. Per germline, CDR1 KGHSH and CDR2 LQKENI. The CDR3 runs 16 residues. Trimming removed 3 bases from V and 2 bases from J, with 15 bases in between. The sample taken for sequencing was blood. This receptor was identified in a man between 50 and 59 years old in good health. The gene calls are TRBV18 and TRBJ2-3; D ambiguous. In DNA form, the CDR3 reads TGTGCCAGCTCACCTCCCAGAGCAGGTGCCACAGATACGCAGTATTTT. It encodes CASSPPRAGATDTQYF.